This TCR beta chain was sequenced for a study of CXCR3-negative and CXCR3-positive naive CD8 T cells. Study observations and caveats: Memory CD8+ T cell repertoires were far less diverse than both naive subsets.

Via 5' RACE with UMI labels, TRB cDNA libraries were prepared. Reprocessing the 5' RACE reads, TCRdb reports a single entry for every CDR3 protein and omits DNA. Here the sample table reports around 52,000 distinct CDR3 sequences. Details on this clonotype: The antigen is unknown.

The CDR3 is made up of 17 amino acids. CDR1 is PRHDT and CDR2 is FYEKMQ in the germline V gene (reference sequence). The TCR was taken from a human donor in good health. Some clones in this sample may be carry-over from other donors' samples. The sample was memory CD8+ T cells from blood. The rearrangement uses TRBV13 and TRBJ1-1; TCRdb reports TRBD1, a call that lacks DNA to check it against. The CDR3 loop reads CASSPNPGQGRYTEAFF.